This TCR beta chain was captured in a study of OX40 agonist ivuxolimab in advanced cancers. Study overall: Three patients got partial responses; one had hepatocellular carcinoma and two had cutaneous melanoma. Study-level points and caveats: The work left the antigen specificity of expanded peripheral T cells undetermined.

To note about this clone: Its antigen is undetermined.

Only in-frame clones appear in the TCRdb table, and some are missing; sequencing was by immunoSEQ multiplex PCR. The table shows roughly 30,000 clones, with approximately 86% occurring only once. Germline CDR1 SQVTM, CDR2 ANQGSEA. V was cut by 7 bases and J by 6 bases, with 22 bases left in between. The CDR3 is 14 amino acids. The rearrangement links TRBV29-1 to TRBJ2-7; a weak D match, TRBD2 (5 bases). The sample was CD4+ or CD8+ T cells sorted from blood, taken in a trial of the OX40 agonist ivuxolimab. The TCR was taken from an adult with an advanced solid tumor such as melanoma, head and neck, liver or kidney cancer. CDR3 in DNA: TGCAGCGCTTACGGTGTGGGTAGGGCGGGCGAGCAGTACTTC. Protein: CSAYGVGRAGEQYF.